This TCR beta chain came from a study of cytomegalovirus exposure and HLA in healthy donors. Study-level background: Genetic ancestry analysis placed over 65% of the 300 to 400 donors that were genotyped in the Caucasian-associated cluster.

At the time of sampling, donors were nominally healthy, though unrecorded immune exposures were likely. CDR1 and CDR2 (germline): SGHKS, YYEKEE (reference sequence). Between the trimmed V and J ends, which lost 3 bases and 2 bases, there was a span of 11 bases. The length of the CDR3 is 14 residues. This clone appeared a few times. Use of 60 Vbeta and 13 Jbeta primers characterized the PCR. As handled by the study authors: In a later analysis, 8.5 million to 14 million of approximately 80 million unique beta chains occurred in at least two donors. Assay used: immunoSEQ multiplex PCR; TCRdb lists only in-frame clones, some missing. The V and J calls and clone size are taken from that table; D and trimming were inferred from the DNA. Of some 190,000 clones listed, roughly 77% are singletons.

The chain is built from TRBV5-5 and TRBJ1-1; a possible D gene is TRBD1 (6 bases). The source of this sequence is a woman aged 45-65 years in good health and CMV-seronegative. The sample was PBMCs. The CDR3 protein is CASSWGTINTEAFF. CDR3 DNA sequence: TGTGCCAGCAGCTGGGGGACAATCAACACTGAAGCTTTCTTT.